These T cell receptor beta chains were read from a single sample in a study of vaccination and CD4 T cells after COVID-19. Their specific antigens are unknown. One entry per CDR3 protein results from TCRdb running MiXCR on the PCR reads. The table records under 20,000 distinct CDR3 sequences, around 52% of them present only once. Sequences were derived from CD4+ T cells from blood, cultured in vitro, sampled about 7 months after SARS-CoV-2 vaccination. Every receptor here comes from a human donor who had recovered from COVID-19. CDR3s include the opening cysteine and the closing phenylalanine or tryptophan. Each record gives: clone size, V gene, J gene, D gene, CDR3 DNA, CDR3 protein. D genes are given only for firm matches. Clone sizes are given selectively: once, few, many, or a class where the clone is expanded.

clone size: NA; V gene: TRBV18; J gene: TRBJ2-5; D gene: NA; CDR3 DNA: TGTGCCAGCTCACCATTTTTTGGGGGGAACGACGAGACCCAGTACTTC; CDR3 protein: CASSPFFGGNDETQYF
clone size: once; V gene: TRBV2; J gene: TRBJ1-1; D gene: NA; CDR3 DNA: TGTGCCAGCAGTATACGGACCGAGAACACTGAAGCTTTCTTT; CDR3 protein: CASSIRTENTEAFF
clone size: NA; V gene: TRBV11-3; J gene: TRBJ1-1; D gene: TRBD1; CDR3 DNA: TGTGCCAGCAGCCCCGGGACAGGGAAGCGAGCTTTCTTT; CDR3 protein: CASSPGTGKRAFF
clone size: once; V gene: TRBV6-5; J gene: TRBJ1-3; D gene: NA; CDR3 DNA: TGTGCCAGCGGTTCGAACCGAAACACCATATATTTT; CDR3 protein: CASGSNRNTIYF
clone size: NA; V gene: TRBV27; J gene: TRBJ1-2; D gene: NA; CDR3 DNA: TGTGCCAGCAGTTTTAGGGGACGGTATGGCTACACCTTC; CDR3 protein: CASSFRGRYGYTF
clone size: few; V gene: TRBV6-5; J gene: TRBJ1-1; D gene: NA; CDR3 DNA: TGTGCCAGCAGTTCCAGAATGAACACTGAAGCTTTCTTT; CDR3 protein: CASSSRMNTEAFF
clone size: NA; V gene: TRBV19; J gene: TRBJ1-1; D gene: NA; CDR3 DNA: TGTGCCAGTAGTATGGGGAGGAACACTGAAGCTTTCTTT; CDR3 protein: CASSMGRNTEAFF
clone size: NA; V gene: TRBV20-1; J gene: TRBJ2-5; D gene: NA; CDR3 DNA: TGCAGTGCTCCGTCCGGGGGCTTAGAGACCCAGTACTTC; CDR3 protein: CSAPSGGLETQYF
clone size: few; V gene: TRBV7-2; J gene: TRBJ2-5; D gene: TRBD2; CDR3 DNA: TGTGCCAGCAGCTTAGCTAGCGGGAGTTCCCAAGAGACCCAGTACTTC; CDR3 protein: CASSLASGSSQETQYF
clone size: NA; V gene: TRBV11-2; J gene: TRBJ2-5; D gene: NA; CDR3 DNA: TGTGCCAGCAGTTCTAGATCGGGGGAGACCCAGTACTTC; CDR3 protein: CASSSRSGETQYF
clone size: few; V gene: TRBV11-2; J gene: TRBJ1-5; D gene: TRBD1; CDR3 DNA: TGTGCCAGCAGCTTGACAGGGGGATATCAGCCCCAGCATTTT; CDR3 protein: CASSLTGGYQPQHF
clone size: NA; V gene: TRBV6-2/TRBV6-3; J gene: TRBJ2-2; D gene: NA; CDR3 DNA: TGTGCCAGCAGTAACAGGGTAACCGGGGAGCTGTTTTTT; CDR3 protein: CASSNRVTGELFF
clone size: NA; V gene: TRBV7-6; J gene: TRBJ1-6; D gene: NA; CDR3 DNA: TGTGCCAGCAGCTTAGGAGAAGTGGGTCTACATTCACCCCTCCACTTT; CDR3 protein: CASSLGEVGLHSPLHF
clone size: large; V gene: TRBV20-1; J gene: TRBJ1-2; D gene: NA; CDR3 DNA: TGCAGTGTCACGCGCTCCCAACAGGGCGGCTATGGCTACACCTTC; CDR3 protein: CSVTRSQQGGYGYTF
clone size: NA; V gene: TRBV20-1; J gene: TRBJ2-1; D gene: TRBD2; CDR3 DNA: TGCAGTGCTAGAGATTCCCAAGCGGGGAGTGGTGAGCAGTTCTTC; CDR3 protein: CSARDSQAGSGEQFF
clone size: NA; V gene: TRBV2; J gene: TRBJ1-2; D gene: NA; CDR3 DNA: TGTGCCAGCAGTGTCGGTCTGGATGGCTACACCTTC; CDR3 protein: CASSVGLDGYTF
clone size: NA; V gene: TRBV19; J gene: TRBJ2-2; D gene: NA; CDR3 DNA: TGTGCCAGTAGTAAGGGCCGGACCGGGGAGCTGTTTTTT; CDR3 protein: CASSKGRTGELFF
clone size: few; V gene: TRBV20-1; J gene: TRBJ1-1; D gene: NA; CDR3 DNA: TGCAGTGCTAGTCGGGTGCCGAACACTGAAGCTTTCTTT; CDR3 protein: CSASRVPNTEAFF
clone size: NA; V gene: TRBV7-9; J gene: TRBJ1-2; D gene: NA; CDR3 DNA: TGTGCCAGCAGCCCGGGGGGCGGGCCATCTAACTATGGCTACACCTTC; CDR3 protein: CASSPGGGPSNYGYTF
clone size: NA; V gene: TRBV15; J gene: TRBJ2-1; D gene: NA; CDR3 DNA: TGTGCCACCAGCAGTCACAATGAGTACAATGAGCAGTTCTTC; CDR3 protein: CATSSHNEYNEQFF
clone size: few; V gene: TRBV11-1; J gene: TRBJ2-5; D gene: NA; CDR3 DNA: TGTGCCAGCAGCACCGAAGAGACCCAGTACTTC; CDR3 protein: CASSTEETQYF
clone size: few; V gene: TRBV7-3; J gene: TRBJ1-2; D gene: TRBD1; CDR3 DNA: TGTGCCAGCAGCCCGGGACAGGGGGCAGGCTACACCTTC; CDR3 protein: CASSPGQGAGYTF
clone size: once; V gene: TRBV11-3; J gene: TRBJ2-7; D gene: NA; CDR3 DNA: TGTGCCAGCAGCTCCGACTGGGAAGGCGAGCAGTACTTC; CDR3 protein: CASSSDWEGEQYF
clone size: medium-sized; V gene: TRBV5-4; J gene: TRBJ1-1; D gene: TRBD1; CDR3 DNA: TGTGCCAGCAGCATAGACAGGGCCTCTGAAGCTTTCTTT; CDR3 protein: CASSIDRASEAFF
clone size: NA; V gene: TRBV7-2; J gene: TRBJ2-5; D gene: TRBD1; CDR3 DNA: TGTGCCAGCAGCCGGGACAGGGTGGGCGAGACCCAGTACTTC; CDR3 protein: CASSRDRVGETQYF
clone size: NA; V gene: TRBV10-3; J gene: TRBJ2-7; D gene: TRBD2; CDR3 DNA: TGTGCCACCGCGGGGGTCTCCTACGAGCAGTACTTC; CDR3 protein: CATAGVSYEQYF
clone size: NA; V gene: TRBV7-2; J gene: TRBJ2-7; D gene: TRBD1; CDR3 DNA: TGTGCCAGCAGCATCAGACAGGGTGCCTACGAGCAGTACTTC; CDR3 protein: CASSIRQGAYEQYF
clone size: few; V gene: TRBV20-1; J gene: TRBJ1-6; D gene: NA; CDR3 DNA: TGCAGTGCTGGGGAGAATAATTCACCCCTCCACTTT; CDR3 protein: CSAGENNSPLHF
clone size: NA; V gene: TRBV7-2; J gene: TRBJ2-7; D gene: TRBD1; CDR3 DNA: TGTGCCAGCAGCTACCGGACAGGGGGGGCCTACGAGCAGTACTTC; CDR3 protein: CASSYRTGGAYEQYF